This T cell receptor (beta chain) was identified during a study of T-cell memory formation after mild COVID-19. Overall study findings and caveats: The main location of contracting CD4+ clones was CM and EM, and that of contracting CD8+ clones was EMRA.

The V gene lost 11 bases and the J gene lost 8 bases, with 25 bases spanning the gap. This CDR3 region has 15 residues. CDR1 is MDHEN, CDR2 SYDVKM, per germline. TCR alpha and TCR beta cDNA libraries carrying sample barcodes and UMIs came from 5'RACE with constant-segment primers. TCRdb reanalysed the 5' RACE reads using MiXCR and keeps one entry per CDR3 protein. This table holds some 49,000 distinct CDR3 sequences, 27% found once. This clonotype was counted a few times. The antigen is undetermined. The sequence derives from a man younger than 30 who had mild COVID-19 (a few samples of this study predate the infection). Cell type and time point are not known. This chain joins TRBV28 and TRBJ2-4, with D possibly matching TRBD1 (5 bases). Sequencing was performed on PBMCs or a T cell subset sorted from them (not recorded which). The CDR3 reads CARSRAVEPGHIQYF. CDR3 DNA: TGTGCCCGTTCCCGGGCGGTCGAGCCAGGGCACATTCAGTACTTC.